The T cell receptor (beta chain) under discussion was sequenced for a study of neurological immune-mediated disorders (dated 2019 in TCRdb). Background on the whole study: Peripheral blood TCR-beta repertoires from patients with HTLV-I-associated myelopathy (HAM/TSP), patients with multiple sclerosis, and healthy controls were compared in the study using UMI-based sequencing. Longitudinal samples, technical triplicates and paired sorted CD4+ and CD8+ T-cell subsets, alongside PBMC samples, were included among the approximately 110 TCR-beta libraries. The cohort included some 68 subjects: approximately 14 with HAM/TSP, about 34 with multiple sclerosis, and approximately 20 healthy controls.

This clonotype was counted at least ten times. Its antigen is unknown. No base quality information exists; no much larger clone differs at one position. The germline V gene (reference sequence) gives CDR1 as DFQATT and CDR2 as SNEGSKA. The CDR3 runs 12 residues from the cysteine to the phenylalanine. The entry retains the CDR3 DNA only, 36 bases that are in frame from base 1. Trimming removed 0 bases from V and 6 bases from J; the gene matches leave 1 base unexplained. To synthesize cDNA, template-switch 5'RACE was performed with a primer carrying a 10-nucleotide random unique molecular identifier so that each TCR transcript was tagged. Every sequencing run yielded over 170 million TCR-beta sequences covering 15-18 subjects. Total RNA was extracted with the RNeasy kit. The KAPA Real-time Library Amplification kit was used to amplify TCR-beta VDJ regions with primers targeting the TCR constant region and the 5'RACE anchor. Sample indexes and Illumina adaptors were added in a first PCR, and a second PCR then increased library yield. The roughly 650 bp TCR product was size-selected on a 2% E-gel SizeSelection system after Ampure bead purification. Before pooling, library quality was assessed on a Bioanalyzer, concentration was determined with Qubit, and library quantification was performed with the Kapa Library Quantification kit. Libraries were sequenced paired-end 2 x 150 bp on an Illumina HiSeq 2500. To increase sequence diversity, roughly 23-30% phiX was spiked into each library pool. Under the source paper's analysis protocol: The quality-filtered reads were processed with the UMI-based MiGEC pipeline, whose error correction step removed more than 80% of the raw TCR sequences. VDJ genes were aligned to IMGT germline references, and each clonotype was defined by a unique CDR3 amino acid sequence together with V-J genes. Clonal expansion, Shannon diversity and CDR3 relatedness (CalcPairwiseDistances, ClusterSamples) were evaluated with VDJtools, and phylogenetic trees were built with CLCbio workbench. A clone was classed as expanded if it had 8 or more unique UMIs, a cutoff based on coefficient-of-variation modelling across technical triplicates. TCRdb handled the public reads itself, with Q25 trimming in fastp and clone calling in MiXCR, and kept productive beta chains. Rows are combined by CDR3 protein, so each entry shows the most common genes and DNA. The V and J calls were not made by the authors but by TCRdb's processing. Counted in this sample were approximately 48,000 distinct CDR3 sequences; over 9% of them appeared once. Of the sample, about 5.7% is held by the ten largest clones.

The full study reports these points: No identical CDR3 amino acid sequences were found to be shared among expanded clones across subjects, suggesting that TCR-beta repertoires were private in all groups. TCR clonal expansion was greatest in HAM/TSP patients and smallest in MS patients, who ranked below even healthy controls.

Libraries from unsorted PBMCs were made from 2 million PBMCs kept in RNAlater at -80 degrees C until RNA extraction. PBMCs were separated from peripheral blood using Ficoll-Hypaque density gradient centrifugation and then cryopreserved in liquid nitrogen. The receptor was derived from a man between 70 and 80 years old with HTLV-1-associated myelopathy (HAM/TSP). The sequenced material came from PBMCs. The rearrangement combines TRBV20-1 with TRBJ2-7, with 8 bases in between that match TRBD2. CDR3 loop: CSARDGGGEQYF. DNA sequence: TGCAGTGCTAGAGACGGGGGGGGCGAGCAGTACTTC.